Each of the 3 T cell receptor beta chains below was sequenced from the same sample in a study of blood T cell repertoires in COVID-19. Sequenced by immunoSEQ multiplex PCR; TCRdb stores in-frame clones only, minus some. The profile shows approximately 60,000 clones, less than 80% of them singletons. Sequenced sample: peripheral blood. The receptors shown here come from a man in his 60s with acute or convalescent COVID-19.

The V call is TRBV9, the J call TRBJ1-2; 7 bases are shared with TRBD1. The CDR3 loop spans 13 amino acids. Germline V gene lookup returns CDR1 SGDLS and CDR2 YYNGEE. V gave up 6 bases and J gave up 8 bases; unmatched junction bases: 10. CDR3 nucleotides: TGTGCCAGCACCCGAACCGGGACAGAAGGCTACACCTTC. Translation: CASTRTGTEGYTF. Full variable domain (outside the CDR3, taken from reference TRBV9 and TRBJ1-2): DSGVTQTPKHLITATGQRVTLRCSPRSGDLSVYWYQQSLDQGLQFLIQYYNGEERAKGNILERFSAQQFPDLHSELNLSSLELGDSALYFCASTRTGTEGYTFGSGTRLTVV.

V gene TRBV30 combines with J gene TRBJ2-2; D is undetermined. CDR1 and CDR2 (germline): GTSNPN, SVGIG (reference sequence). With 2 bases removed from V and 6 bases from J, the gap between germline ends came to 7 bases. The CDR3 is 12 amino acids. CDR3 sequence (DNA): TGTGCCTGGAGTCTCTCCTCCGGGGAGCTGTTTTTT. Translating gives CAWSLSSGELFF.

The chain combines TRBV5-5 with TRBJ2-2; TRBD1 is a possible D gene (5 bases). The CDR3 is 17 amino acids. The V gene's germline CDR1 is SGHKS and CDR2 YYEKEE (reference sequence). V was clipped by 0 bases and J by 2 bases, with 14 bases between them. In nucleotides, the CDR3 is TGTGCCAGCAGCTTGGATTGGGTCGACAGAAACACCGGGGAGCTGTTTTTT. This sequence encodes CASSLDWVDRNTGELFF. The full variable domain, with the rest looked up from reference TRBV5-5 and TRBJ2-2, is DAGVTQSPTHLIKTRGQQVTLRCSPISGHKSVSWYQQVLGQGPQFIFQYYEKEERGRGNFPDRFSARQFPNYSSELNVNALLLGDSALYLCASSLDWVDRNTGELFFGEGSRLTVL.